Below are 23 T cell receptor beta chains sequenced from a single sample in a study of T cell changes during pregnancy in multiple sclerosis (dated by TCRdb to between 2017 and 2020). Libraries were made using the immunoSEQ multiplex PCR assay. Here the immuneACCESS table is served through TCRdb, limited to in-frame sequences with V and J called. Missing clones are a known gap in these copies; in checked studies unresolved V genes cover under half, and the rest lacks a known reason. The sample table holds about 23,000 clones, of which approximately 86% were seen once. About 1.1% of the sample goes to the ten largest clones. Specimen: CD4+ T cells from peripheral blood mononuclear cells, collected in the first trimester of pregnancy. The receptors derive from a female donor in good health, enrolled as a control in a pregnancy study.

The rearrangement links TRBV6-1 to TRBJ2-5, with 7 bases that match TRBD1. TRBJ2-7 explains the end of the DNA better; the J call may be wrong. The length of the CDR3 is 16 residues. Germline assignment: CDR1 MNHNS and CDR2 SASEGT. The CDR3 nucleotides are TGTGCCAGCAGTGACCCCAGGGGGATCCGCTCCTACGAGCAGTACTTC. It encodes CASSDPRGIRSYEQYF.

This clone was counted between two and nine times. This chain uses TRBV28 with TRBJ1-4; D is perhaps TRBD1 (6 bases). Trimming removed 3 bases at V and 0 bases at J, with 14 bases between. The germline CDR1 and CDR2 sequences are MDHEN and SYDVKM. The CDR3 loop spans 17 amino acids. The CDR3 nucleotides read TGTGCCAGCAGTTTGAGTTGGGGGGGCACAACTAATGAAAAACTGTTTTTT. Its protein is CASSLSWGGTTNEKLFF.

This sequence joins TRBV6-4 and TRBJ2-1; tentatively, D is TRBD2 (5 bases). Trimming took off 2 bases at V and 10 bases at J, with 12 bases between the two ends. Germline assignment: CDR1 MRHNA and CDR2 SNTAGT. The CDR3 length is 13 residues. CDR3 amino acids: CASSDRDTGEQFF. CDR3 in DNA: TGTGCCAGCAGTGACCGGGATACGGGAGAGCAGTTCTTC.

This clone came up a few times. This chain joins TRBV14 and TRBJ2-2; D perhaps matches TRBD2 (5 bases). Germline V gene sequence: CDR1 SGHDN, CDR2 FVKESK. V shed 0 bases and J shed 4 bases, with 12 bases lying between them. The CDR3 extends over 16 amino acids. The CDR3 here is CASSQDGKGGTGELFF. DNA for the CDR3: TGTGCCAGCAGCCAAGATGGGAAAGGAGGCACCGGGGAGCTGTTTTTT.

The chain has TRBV5-1 and TRBJ1-2; 9 positions agree with TRBD1. J lost 6 bases, V lost 0 bases, and 3 bases had no gene match. The CDR3 loop spans 14 amino acids. In germline, CDR1 is SGHRS, CDR2 YFSETQ. The CDR3 DNA reads TGCGCCAGCAGCTTGGCCGGGACAGGGAATGGCTACACCTTC. This sequence encodes CASSLAGTGNGYTF.

This chain connects TRBV5-1 to TRBJ2-7; 12 nucleotides line up with TRBD2. CDR1 and CDR2 (germline): SGHRS, YFSETQ. J was trimmed by 0 bases and V by 3 bases; bases with no gene match: 1. The CDR3 loop spans 15 amino acids. The CDR3 DNA follows: TGCGCCAGCAGCTCACTAGCGGGGGGCTCCTACGAGCAGTACTTC. This translates into CASSSLAGGSYEQYF.

The chain has TRBV7-3 and TRBJ1-1; D call uncertain. This CDR3 comprises 13 residues. V was trimmed by 2 bases and J by 4 bases, leaving 8 bases between them. From germline, CDR1 is SGHTA and CDR2 FQGTGA. The CDR3 DNA follows: TGTGCCAGCAGCTTAGACGGCGGCACTGAAGCTTTCTTT. It specifies CASSLDGGTEAFF.

This clone was observed once. V usage is TRBV18 and J usage is TRBJ1-3; D ambiguous. CDR3 size: 15 residues. Germline-derived CDR1 and CDR2 are KGHSH and LQKENI. Trimming took off 1 base at V and 4 bases at J, with 11 bases between the two ends. The DNA of the CDR3 is TGTGCCAGCTCACCACGGGAGAAGGAAGGAAACACCATATATTTT. Encoded protein: CASSPREKEGNTIYF.

J is TRBJ2-1 and V is TRBV5-1, with TRBD2 identical over 9 bases. This CDR3 has 16 amino acids. V lost 4 bases and J lost 8; bases outside the gene matches: 13. Germline values: CDR1 SGHRS, CDR2 YFSETQ. This CDR3 is CASSPGWVAGVYEQFF. CDR3 bases: TGCGCCAGCAGCCCGGGTTGGGTAGCGGGAGTTTATGAGCAGTTCTTC.

The rearrangement uses TRBV11-3 and TRBJ2-1; 10 nucleotides line up with TRBD1. Germline V gene sequence: CDR1 SGHNT, CDR2 YENEEA. CDR3 length equals 16 residues. J was trimmed by 8 bases and V by 1 base; bases with no gene match: 8. DNA of the CDR3: TGTGCCAGCAGCTTAGGGGGGGGACAGGGGTATCATGAGCAGTTCTTC. Protein sequence: CASSLGGGQGYHEQFF.

The J gene is TRBJ2-7, the V gene TRBV28; D may be TRBD1 (6 bases). The CDR3 is 15 residues long. Trimming removed 6 bases from V and 2 bases from J, with 17 bases in between. Germline V gene lookup returns CDR1 MDHEN and CDR2 SYDVKM. The CDR3 spells CASSPTGKWAYEQYF. CDR3 DNA sequence: TGTGCCAGCAGCCCTACAGGGAAGTGGGCCTACGAGCAGTACTTC.

The chain combines TRBV29-1 with TRBJ2-1; TRBD1 agrees at 12 bases. Unmatched junction bases numbered 6, after V lost 3 bases and J lost 0 bases. The CDR3 has 17 residues. CDR1 is SQVTM and CDR2 is ANQGSEA in the germline V gene. This CDR3 reads CSVEIGTGGASYNEQFF. CDR3 DNA: TGCAGCGTTGAGATTGGGACAGGGGGCGCCTCCTACAATGAGCAGTTCTTC.

J is TRBJ1-1 and V is TRBV29-1; 9 bases agree with TRBD1. Germline CDR1 and CDR2: SQVTM and ANQGSEA. Trimming cost V 7 bases and J 1 base; bases outside gene matches: 10. The CDR3 is made up of 15 amino acids. This CDR3 is CSGTTGTGRNTEAFF. In DNA form, the CDR3 reads TGCAGCGGTACTACCGGGACAGGGCGGAACACTGAAGCTTTCTTT.

V is TRBV6-1 and J is TRBJ1-6; no clear D. V was pared by 2 bases and J by 7 bases, with 9 bases between. The CDR3 totals 14 residues. Germline CDR1 MNHNS, CDR2 SASEGT. CDR3 coding DNA: TGTGCCAGCAGTGAAATAGGCAGGAATTCACCCCTCCACTTT. It is translated as CASSEIGRNSPLHF.

This chain links TRBV5-1 with TRBJ2-7; the match to TRBD2 covers 9 bases. J lost 5 bases, V lost 0 bases, and 3 bases had no gene match. CDR1 SGHRS and CDR2 YFSETQ come from the germline V gene. The CDR3 has 14 residues. Written as DNA, the CDR3 is TGCGCCAGCAGCTTGGGCGGGAGGGCCGACGAGCAGTACTTC. This sequence encodes CASSLGGRADEQYF.

This clone has more than one count but fewer than ten. The CDR3 reads CASRRTGTDGETQYF. As DNA, the CDR3 is TGTGCCAGCAGACGAACCGGGACAGATGGGGAGACCCAGTACTTC. The chain employs TRBV7-3 and TRBJ2-5; 7 bases align to TRBD1. Trimming cost V 6 bases and J 5 bases; bases outside gene matches: 12. Germline loops: CDR1 SGHTA, CDR2 FQGTGA. The length of the CDR3 is 15 residues.

The V and J genes are TRBV27 and TRBJ1-5; 7 nucleotides line up with TRBD1. V gave up 6 bases and J gave up 4 bases; unmatched junction bases: 9. Germline V gene sequence: CDR1 MNHEY, CDR2 SMNVEV (reference sequence). CDR3 size: 15 residues. This CDR3 reads CASRTLDRTNQPQHF. As DNA, the CDR3 is TGTGCCAGCAGAACTCTGGACAGGACTAATCAGCCCCAGCATTTT.

This sequence joins TRBV7-6 and TRBJ2-5; maybe TRBD2 (5 bases). The V gene's germline CDR1 is SGHVS and CDR2 FNYEAQ. This CDR3 has 15 residues. Trimming pared 1 base from V and 5 bases from J, leaving 14 bases between. CDR3 loop: CASSLVTAADETQYF. CDR3 DNA: TGTGCCAGCAGCTTAGTTACGGCAGCGGACGAGACCCAGTACTTC. The full variable domain, completed using reference TRBV7-6 and TRBJ2-5, is GAGVSQSPRYKVTKRGQDVALRCDPISGHVSLYWYRQALGQGPEFLTYFNYEAQQDKSGLPNDRFSAERPEGSISTLTIQRTEQRDSAMYRCASSLVTAADETQYFGPGTRLLVL.

The CDR3 protein is CAISDGAGTLNTEAFF. The CDR3 nucleotides read TGTGCCATCAGTGACGGGGCGGGGACGCTGAACACTGAAGCTTTCTTT. The chain links TRBV10-3 to TRBJ1-1; possibly TRBD1 for D (5 bases). The CDR3 extends over 16 amino acids. V shed 3 bases and J shed 0 bases, with 14 bases lying between them. Germline CDR1 and CDR2: ENHRY and SYGVKD.

The chain couples TRBV21-1 to TRBJ2-7; the listed D gene, TRBD1, was not tested against the DNA. TRBV21-1 is a pseudogene locus. The CDR3 totals 15 residues. CDR3 sequence: CASSIRQASVHEQYF. The CDR3 nucleotides read TGTGCCAGCAGCATTCGACAGGCGAGTGTCCACGAGCAGTACTTC.

The chain carries TRBV6-5 and TRBJ2-7; 11 bases agree with TRBD1. Germline V gives CDR1 MNHEY, CDR2 SVGAGI. The CDR3 spans 14 residues. With V trimmed by 4 bases and J by 5 bases, 4 bases remained unmatched. In DNA, the CDR3 is TGTGCCAGCAGTTGGGGACAGGGGGGCGACGAGCAGTACTTC. It codes for CASSWGQGGDEQYF.

The chain recombines TRBV29-1 with TRBJ2-7; possibly TRBD1 for D (6 bases). Trimming took off 1 base at V and 7 bases at J, with 14 bases between the two ends. Germline CDR1 and CDR2: SQVTM and ANQGSEA. The CDR3 extends over 13 amino acids. As DNA, the CDR3 is TGCAGCGTTGAAGGCCAGACGAGGGGGGAGCAGTACTTC. It encodes CSVEGQTRGEQYF.

The V call is TRBV7-8, the J call TRBJ2-7, with 13 nucleotides matching TRBD2. J lost 5 bases, V lost 5 bases, and 6 bases had no gene match. The CDR3 length is 15 residues. Germline V gene lookup returns CDR1 SGHVS and CDR2 FQNEAQ. The DNA of the CDR3 is TGTGCCAGCAGCAGGACTAGCGGGGGTCGGAACGAGCAGTACTTC. Translation gives CASSRTSGGRNEQYF. The variable domain in full, completed from reference TRBV7-8 and TRBJ2-7, reads GAGVSQSPRYKVAKRGQDVALRCDPISGHVSLFWYQQALGQGPEFLTYFQNEAQLDKSGLPSDRFFAERPEGSVSTLKIQRTQQEDSAVYLCASSRTSGGRNEQYFGPGTRLTVT.